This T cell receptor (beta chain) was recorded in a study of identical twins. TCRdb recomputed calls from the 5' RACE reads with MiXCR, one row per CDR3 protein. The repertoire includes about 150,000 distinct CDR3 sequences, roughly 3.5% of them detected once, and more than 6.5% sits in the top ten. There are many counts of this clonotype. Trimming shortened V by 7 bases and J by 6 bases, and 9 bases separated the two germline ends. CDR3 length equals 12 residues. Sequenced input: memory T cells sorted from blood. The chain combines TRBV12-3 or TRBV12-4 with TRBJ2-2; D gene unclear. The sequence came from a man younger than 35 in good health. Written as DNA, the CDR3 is TGTGCCAGCATCTTGTACCCCGGGGAGCTGTTTTTT. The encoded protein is CASILYPGELFF.